This T cell receptor (beta chain) was identified during a study of regulatory T cells in long-lasting Graves disease. Overall study context: Antithyroid drugs had been taken by newly diagnosed Graves' patients for under 3 months. Study-wide results and caveats: Newly diagnosed disease favored TRBV20-1 and TRBJ2-1 over persistent disease.

Arm-PCR of CDR3 regions with iRepertoire HTBI primers generated TCR beta libraries. From the multiplex PCR reads, TCRdb called clonotypes with MiXCR, one entry per CDR3 protein. The sample lists 550,000 to 700,000 distinct CDR3 sequences; about 16% were seen once. The length of the CDR3 is 14 residues. Trimming took 5 bases from V and 8 from J, leaving 15 bases between them. Germline CDR1 is SEHNR and CDR2 is FQNEAQ (reference sequence). This clonotype was seen a handful of times. The antigen is unknown. Time point here: newly diagnosed GD, antithyroid drugs for less than 3 months. With RNA extracted from PBMCs as input, the TCR library was made. A blood draw put 8 to 10 milliliters of peripheral blood into EDTA tubes. These same data were also listed under a study on T cells in Graves' hyperthyroidism and ophthalmopathy. That publication notes: The hyperthyroidism was newly diagnosed and had lasted under 2 months; the patients were aged 18 to 65.

The source material was peripheral blood mononuclear cells (PBMCs), sampled at new diagnosis, from a patient treated with antithyroid drugs. The rearrangement joins TRBV7-9 to TRBJ2-2; the D is unclear. The receptor's source is a man aged 18 to 29 with Graves disease. The CDR3 loop reads CASSSGPTTGELFF. Here the CDR3 DNA reads TGTGCCAGCAGCAGTGGGCCTACCACTGGGGAGCTGTTTTTT. The full variable domain, with the rest looked up from reference TRBV7-9 and TRBJ2-2, is DTGVSQNPRHKITKRGQNVTFRCDPISEHNRLYWYRQTLGQGPEFLTYFQNEAQLEKSRLLSDRFSAERPKGSFSTLEIQRTEQGDSAMYLCASSSGPTTGELFFGEGSRLTVL.